This T cell receptor beta chain is drawn from a study of cytomegalovirus exposure and HLA in healthy donors. Study-wide background: Most donors, just over 80% of 398 genotyped, fell in the Caucasian-associated ancestry cluster.

With 0 bases removed from V and 2 bases from J, the gap between germline ends came to 8 bases. The CDR3 spans 15 residues. The germline V gene has CDR1 MNHNY and CDR2 SVGAGI (reference sequence). The study's findings and limits: Association of a missense DCLRE1C variant with TCR beta V- and J-gene trimming was reported in a later analysis.

Primers for the PCR totalled 60 Vbeta and 13 Jbeta. Profiled with immunoSEQ multiplex PCR; TCRdb holds only in-frame clones, not every one. The data show about 180,000 clones, 82% seen once. Comment on this clone: The antigen is undetermined.

The receptor comes from a middle-aged man in good health and CMV-seronegative. The specimen sequenced was PBMCs. The chain carries TRBV6-6 and TRBJ1-3; TRBD1 might be the D (5 bases). This CDR3 is CASSYSGGAGNTIYF. The DNA for the CDR3 is TGTGCCAGCAGTTACTCAGGAGGGGCTGGAAACACCATATATTTT.